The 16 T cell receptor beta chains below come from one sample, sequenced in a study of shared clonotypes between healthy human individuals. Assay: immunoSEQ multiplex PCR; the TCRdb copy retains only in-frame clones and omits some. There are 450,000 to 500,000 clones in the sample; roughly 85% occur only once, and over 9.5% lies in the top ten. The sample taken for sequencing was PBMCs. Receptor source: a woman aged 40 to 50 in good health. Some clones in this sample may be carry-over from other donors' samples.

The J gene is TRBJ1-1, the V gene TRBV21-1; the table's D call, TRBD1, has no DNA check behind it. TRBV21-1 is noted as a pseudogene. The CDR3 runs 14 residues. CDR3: CASSKRQANTEAFF. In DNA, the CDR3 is TGTGCCAGCAGCAAACGGCAGGCGAACACTGAAGCTTTCTTT.

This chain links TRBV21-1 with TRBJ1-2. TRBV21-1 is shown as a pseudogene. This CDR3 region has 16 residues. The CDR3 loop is CASSKSPGAGNYGYTF. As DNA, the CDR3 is TGTGCCAGCAGCAAAAGTCCGGGGGCTGGGAACTATGGCTACACCTTC.

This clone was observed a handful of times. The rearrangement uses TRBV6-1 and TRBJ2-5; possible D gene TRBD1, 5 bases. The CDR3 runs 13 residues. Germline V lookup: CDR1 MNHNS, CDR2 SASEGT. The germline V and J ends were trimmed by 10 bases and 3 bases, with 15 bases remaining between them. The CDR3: CATESSGKETQYF. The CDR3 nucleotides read TGTGCCACCGAATCCTCAGGGAAAGAGACCCAGTACTTC.

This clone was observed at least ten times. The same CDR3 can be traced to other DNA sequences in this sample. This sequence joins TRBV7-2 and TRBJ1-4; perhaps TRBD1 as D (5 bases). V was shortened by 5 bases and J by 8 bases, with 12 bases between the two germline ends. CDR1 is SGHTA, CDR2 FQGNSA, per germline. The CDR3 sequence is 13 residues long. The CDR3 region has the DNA TGTGCCAGCAGCCCCGACAGACGCGAAAAACTGTTTTTT. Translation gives CASSPDRREKLFF.

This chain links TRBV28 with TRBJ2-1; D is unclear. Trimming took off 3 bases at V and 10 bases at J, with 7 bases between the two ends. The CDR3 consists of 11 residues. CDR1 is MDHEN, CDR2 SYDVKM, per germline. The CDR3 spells CASSFKEEQFF. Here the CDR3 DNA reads TGTGCCAGCAGTTTCAAAGAGGAGCAGTTCTTC.

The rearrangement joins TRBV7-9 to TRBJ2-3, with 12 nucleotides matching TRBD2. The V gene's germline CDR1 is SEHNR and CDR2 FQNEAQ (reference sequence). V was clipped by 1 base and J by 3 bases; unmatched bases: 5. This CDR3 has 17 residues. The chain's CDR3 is CASSLVGLAGTTDTQYF. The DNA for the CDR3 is TGTGCCAGCAGCTTAGTTGGACTAGCGGGAACGACAGATACGCAGTATTTT.

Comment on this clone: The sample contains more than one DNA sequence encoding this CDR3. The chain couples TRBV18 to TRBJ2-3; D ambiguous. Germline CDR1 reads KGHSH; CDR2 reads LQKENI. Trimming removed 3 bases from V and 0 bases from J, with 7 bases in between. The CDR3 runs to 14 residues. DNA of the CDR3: TGTGCCAGCTCACCTAGGACCAGCACAGATACGCAGTATTTT. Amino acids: CASSPRTSTDTQYF. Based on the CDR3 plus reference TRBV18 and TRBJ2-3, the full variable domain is NAGVMQNPRHLVRRRGQEARLRCSPMKGHSHVYWYRQLPEEGLKFMVYLQKENIIDESGMPKERFSAEFPKEGPSILRIQQVVRGDSAAYFCASSPRTSTDTQYFGPGTRLTVL.

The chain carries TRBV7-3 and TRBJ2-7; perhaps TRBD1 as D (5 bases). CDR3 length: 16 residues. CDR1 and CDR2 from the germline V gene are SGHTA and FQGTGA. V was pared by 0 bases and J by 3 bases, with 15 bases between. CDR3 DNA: TGTGCCAGCAGCTTAACCCCCGACAGAGCTATCTACGAGCAGTACTTC. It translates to CASSLTPDRAIYEQYF.

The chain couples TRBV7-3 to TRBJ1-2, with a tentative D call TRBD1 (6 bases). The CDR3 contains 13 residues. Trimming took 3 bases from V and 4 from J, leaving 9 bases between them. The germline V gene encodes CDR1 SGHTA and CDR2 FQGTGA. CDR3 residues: CASSFDRSYGYTF. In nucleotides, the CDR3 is TGTGCCAGCAGCTTTGACAGGAGCTATGGCTACACCTTC.

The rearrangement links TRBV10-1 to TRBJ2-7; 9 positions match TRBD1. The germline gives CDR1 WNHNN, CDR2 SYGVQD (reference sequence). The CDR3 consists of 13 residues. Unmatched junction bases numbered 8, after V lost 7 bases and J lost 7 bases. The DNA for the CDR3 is TGCGCCAGCATATACCGGGACAGGGAAGAGCAGTACTTC. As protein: CASIYRDREEQYF.

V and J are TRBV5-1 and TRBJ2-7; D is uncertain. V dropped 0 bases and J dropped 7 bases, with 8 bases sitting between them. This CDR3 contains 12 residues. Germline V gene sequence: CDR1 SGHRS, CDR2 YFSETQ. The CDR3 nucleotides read TGCGCCAGCAGCTTGGAATCTGGTGAGCAGTACTTC. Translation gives CASSLESGEQYF. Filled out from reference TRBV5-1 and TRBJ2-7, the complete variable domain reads KAGVTQTPRYLIKTRGQQVTLSCSPISGHRSVSWYQQTPGQGLQFLFEYFSETQRNKGNFPGRFSGRQFSNSRSEMNVSTLELGDSALYLCASSLESGEQYFGPGTRLTVT.

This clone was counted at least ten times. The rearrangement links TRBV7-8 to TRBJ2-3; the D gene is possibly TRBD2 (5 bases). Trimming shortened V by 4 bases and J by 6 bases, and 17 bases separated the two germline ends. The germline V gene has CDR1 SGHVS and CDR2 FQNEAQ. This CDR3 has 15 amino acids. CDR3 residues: CASSSLGSPEDTQYF. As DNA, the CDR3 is TGTGCCAGCAGCTCACTAGGCTCCCCGGAGGATACGCAGTATTTT.

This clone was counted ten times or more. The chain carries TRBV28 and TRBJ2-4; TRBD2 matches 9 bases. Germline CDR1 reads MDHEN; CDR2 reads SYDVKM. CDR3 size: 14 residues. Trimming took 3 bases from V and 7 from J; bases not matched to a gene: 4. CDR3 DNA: TGTGCCAGCAGTTTGATCAGCGGGAGGAACATTCAGTACTTC. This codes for CASSLISGRNIQYF.

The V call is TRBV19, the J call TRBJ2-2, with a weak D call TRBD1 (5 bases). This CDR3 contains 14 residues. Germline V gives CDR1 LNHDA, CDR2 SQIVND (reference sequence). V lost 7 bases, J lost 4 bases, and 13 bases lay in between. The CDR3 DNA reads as TGTGCCAGTAAAGGGGAAACCCGCACCGGGGAGCTGTTTTTT. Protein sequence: CASKGETRTGELFF.

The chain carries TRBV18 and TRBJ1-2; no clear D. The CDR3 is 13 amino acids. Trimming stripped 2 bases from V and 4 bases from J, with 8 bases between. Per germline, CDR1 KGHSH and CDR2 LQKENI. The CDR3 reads CASSPGSGYGYTF. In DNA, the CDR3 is TGTGCCAGCTCACCAGGGTCGGGCTATGGCTACACCTTC.

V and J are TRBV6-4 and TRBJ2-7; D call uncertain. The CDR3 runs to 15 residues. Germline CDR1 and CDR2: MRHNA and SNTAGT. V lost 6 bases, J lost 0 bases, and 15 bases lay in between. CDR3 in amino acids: CASRGTPSGSYEQYF. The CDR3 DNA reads TGTGCCAGCAGAGGTACTCCGTCTGGCTCCTACGAGCAGTACTTC.